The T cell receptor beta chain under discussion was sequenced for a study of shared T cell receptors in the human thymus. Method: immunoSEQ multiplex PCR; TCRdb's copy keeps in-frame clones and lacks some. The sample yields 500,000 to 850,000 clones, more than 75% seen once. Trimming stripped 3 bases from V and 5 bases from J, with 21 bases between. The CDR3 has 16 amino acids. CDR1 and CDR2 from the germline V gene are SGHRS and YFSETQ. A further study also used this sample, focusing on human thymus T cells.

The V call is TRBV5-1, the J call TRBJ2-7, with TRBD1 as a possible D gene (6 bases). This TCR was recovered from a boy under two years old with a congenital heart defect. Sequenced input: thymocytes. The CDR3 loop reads CASSSELDRLEDEQYF. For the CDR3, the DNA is TGCGCCAGCAGCTCCGAACTGGACAGATTAGAGGACGAGCAGTACTTC.